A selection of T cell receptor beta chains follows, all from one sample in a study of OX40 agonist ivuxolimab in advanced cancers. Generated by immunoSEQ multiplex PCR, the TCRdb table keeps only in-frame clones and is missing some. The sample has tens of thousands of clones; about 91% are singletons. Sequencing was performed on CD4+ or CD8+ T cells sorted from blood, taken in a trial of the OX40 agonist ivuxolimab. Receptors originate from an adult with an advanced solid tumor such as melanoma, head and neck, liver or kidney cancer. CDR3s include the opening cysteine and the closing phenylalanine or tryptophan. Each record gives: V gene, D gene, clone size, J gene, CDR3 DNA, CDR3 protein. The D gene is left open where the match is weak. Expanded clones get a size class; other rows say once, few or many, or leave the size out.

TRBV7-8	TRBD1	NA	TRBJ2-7	TGTGCCAGCAGCTTATGGGGGACAGGGAACTCCTACGAGCAGTACTTC	CASSLWGTGNSYEQYF
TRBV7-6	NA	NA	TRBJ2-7	TGTGCCAGCAGCCAATCACTAGTTAGCGAGCAGTACTTC	CASSQSLVSEQYF
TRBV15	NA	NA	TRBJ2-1	TGTGCCACTGGGATGGGGGGTAGCGATGAGCAGTTCTTC	CATGMGGSDEQFF
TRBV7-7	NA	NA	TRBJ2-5	TGTGCCAGCAGCTTCCGACTCAGAGAGACCCAGTACTTC	CASSFRLRETQYF
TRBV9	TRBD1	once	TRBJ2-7	TGTGCCAGCAGCGTATTAGGGGGCCTCGACGAGCAGTACTTC	CASSVLGGLDEQYF
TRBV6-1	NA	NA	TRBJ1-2	TGTGCCAGCAGTGCTGGTGGGGGGCAGTTTGGCTACACCTTC	CASSAGGGQFGYTF
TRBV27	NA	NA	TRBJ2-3	TGTGCCAGCAGTCCCTCCTCTCGGGGGGCCACAGATACGCAGTATTTT	CASSPSSRGATDTQYF
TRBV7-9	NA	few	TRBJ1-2	TGTGCCAGCAGCCAGCGACAGAGCTATGGCTACACCTTC	CASSQRQSYGYTF
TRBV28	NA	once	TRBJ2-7	TGTGCCAGCAGTTGGGCAGGGAGGTCCTACGAGCAGTACTTC	CASSWAGRSYEQYF
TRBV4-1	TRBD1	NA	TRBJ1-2	TGCGCCAGCAGCCAAGCAGGGACAGGGGACTATGGCTACACCTTC	CASSQAGTGDYGYTF
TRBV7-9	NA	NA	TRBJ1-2	TGTGCCAGCAGCTTAGCCGCAGGGGGCTACACCTTC	CASSLAAGGYTF
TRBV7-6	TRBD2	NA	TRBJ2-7	TGTGCCAGCAGCTCCCCTTCTAGCGGACGCGAGCAGTACTTC	CASSSPSSGREQYF
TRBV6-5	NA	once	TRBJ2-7	TGTGCCAGCAGTTACTCACAGGGCTACGAGCAGTACTTC	CASSYSQGYEQYF
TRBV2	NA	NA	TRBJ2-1	TGTGCCCGCCTCAGAGGAAATGAGCAGTTCTTC	CARLRGNEQFF
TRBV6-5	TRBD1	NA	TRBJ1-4	TGTGCCAGCAGCCCGGGACAGACTAATGAAAAACTGTTTTTT	CASSPGQTNEKLFF
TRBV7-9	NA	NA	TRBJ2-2	TGTGCCAGCCCCACGGAGGAGGCGAACACCGGGGAGCTGTTTTTT	CASPTEEANTGELFF